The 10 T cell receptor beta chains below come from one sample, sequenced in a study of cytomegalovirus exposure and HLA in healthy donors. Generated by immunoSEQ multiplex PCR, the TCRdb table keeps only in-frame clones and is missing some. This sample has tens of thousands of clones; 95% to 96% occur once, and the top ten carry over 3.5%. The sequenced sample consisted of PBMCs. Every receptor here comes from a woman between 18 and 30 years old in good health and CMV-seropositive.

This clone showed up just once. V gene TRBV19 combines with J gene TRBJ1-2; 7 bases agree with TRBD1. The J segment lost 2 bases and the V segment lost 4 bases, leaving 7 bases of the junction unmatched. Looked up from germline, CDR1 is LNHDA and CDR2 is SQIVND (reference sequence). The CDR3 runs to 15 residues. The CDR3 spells CASSTFRQGNYGYTF. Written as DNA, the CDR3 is TGTGCCAGTAGTACCTTCAGACAGGGCAACTATGGCTACACCTTC.

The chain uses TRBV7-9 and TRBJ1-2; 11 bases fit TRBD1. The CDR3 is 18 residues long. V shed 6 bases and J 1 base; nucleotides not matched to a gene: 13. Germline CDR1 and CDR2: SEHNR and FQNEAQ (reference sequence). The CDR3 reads CASSHPRDRGAFNYGYTF. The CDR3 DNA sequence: TGTGCCAGCAGTCACCCTCGGGACAGGGGGGCGTTTAACTATGGCTACACCTTC.

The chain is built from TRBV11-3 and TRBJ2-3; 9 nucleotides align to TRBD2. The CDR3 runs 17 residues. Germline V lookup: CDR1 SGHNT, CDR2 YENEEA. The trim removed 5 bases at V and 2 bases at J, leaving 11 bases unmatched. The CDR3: CASSLYFSGGNTDTQYF. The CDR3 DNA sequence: TGTGCCAGCAGCCTCTACTTCAGCGGGGGGAACACAGATACGCAGTATTTT.

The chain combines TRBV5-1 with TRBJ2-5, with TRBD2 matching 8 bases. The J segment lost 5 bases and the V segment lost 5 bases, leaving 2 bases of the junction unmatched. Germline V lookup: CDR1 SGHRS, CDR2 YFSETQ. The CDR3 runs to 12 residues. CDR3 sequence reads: CASRPGGETQYF. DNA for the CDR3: TGCGCCAGCAGGCCGGGGGGGGAGACCCAGTACTTC.

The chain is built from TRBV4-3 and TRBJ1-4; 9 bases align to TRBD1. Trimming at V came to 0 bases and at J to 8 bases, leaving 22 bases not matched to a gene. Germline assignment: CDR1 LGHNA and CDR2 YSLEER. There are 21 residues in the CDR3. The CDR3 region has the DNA TGCGCCAGCAGCCAAGATGTGACTCGCCGGGACAGGGTGGGGATACGGGAAAAACTGTTTTTT. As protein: CASSQDVTRRDRVGIREKLFF.

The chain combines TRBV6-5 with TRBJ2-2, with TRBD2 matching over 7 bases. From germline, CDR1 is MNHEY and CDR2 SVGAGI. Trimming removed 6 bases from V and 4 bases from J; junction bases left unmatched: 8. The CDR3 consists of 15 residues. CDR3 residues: CASRRGDYITGELFF. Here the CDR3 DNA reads TGTGCCAGCAGAAGAGGGGACTATATCACCGGGGAGCTGTTTTTT.

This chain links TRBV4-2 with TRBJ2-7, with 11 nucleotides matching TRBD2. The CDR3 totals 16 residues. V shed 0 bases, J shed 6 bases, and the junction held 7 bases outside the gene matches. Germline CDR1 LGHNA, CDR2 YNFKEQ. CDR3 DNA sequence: TGTGCCAGCAGCCAAGATCTGGTCCTAGCGGGAGGCGAGCAGTACTTC. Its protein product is CASSQDLVLAGGEQYF.

CDR3 nucleotides: TGTGCCTGGAGTGTAAGGGGCGCAGAGACCCAGTACTTC. Its translation is CAWSVRGAETQYF. The chain uses TRBV30 and TRBJ2-5; tentatively, D is TRBD1 (5 bases). Germline V lookup: CDR1 GTSNPN, CDR2 SVGIG (reference sequence). V lost 0 bases to trimming and J lost 4 bases, with 9 bases between them. CDR3 length equals 13 residues.

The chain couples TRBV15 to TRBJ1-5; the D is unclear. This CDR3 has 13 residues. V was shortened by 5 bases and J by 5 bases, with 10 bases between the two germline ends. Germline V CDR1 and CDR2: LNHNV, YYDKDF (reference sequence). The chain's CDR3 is CATSPAVYQPQHF. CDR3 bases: TGTGCCACCAGCCCAGCGGTTTATCAGCCCCAGCATTTT.

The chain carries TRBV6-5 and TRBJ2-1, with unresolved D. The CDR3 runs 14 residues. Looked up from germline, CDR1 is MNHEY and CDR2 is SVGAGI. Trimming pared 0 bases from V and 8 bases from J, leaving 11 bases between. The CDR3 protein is CASSYSNSIDEQFF. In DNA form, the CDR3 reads TGTGCCAGCAGTTACTCGAACTCCATTGATGAGCAGTTCTTC.